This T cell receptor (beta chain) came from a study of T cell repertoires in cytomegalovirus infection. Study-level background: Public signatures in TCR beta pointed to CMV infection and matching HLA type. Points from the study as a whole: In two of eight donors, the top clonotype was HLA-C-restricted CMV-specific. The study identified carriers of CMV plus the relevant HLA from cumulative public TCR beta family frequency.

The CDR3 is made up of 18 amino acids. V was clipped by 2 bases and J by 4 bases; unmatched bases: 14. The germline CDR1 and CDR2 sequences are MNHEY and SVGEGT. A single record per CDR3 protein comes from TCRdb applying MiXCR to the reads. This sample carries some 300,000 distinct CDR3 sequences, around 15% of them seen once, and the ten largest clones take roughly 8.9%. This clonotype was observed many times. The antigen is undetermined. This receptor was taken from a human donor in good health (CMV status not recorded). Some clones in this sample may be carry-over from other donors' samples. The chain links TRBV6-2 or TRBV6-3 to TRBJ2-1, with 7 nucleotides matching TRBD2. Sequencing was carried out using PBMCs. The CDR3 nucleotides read TGTGCCAGCAGTTACCCACCGGGGGGTAGCGGGTTATACAATGAGCAGTTCTTC. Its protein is CASSYPPGGSGLYNEQFF.